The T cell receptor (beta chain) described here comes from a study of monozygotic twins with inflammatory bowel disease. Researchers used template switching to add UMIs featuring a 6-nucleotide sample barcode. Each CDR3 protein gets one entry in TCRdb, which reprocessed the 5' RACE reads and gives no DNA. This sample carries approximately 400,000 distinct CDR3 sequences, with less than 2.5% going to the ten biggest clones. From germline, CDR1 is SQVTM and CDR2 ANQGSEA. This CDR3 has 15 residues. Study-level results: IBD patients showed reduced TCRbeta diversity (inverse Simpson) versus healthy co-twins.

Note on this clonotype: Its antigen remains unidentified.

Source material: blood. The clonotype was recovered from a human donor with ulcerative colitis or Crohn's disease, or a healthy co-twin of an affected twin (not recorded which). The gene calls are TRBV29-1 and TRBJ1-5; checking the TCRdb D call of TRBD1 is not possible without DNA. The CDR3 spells CSALLAGGRNQPQHF.